Listed here are 18 T cell receptor beta chains from one sample, sequenced in a study of cytomegalovirus exposure and HLA in healthy donors. The protocol was immunoSEQ multiplex PCR, while the TCRdb copy is restricted to in-frame clones and leaves out a portion. The table shows some 240,000 clones, with approximately 83% occurring only once. Sequences were obtained from PBMCs. All receptors derive from a woman under 40 in good health and CMV-seropositive.

V gene TRBV11-2 combines with J gene TRBJ2-3, with D possibly being TRBD1 (6 bases). The V and J ends lost 5 bases and 6 bases respectively, with 12 bases between them. CDR3 length: 13 residues. Germline V lookup: CDR1 SGHAT, CDR2 FQNNGV. This chain's CDR3 is CASSPAGADTQYF. CDR3 bases: TGTGCCAGCAGCCCGGCAGGGGCTGATACGCAGTATTTT. Using reference TRBV11-2 and TRBJ2-3 for the parts outside the CDR3, the full variable domain is EAGVAQSPRYKIIEKRQSVAFWCNPISGHATLYWYQQILGQGPKLLIQFQNNGVVDDSQLPKDRFSAERLKGVDSTLKIQPAKLEDSAVYLCASSPAGADTQYFGPGTRLTVL.

The V call is TRBV10-3, the J call TRBJ1-2, with 9 bases that match TRBD1. This CDR3 contains 14 residues. Germline trimming cut 4 bases from V and 6 bases from J; bases unmatched to any gene: 6. Per germline, CDR1 ENHRY and CDR2 SYGVKD. CDR3 residues: CAISADRGGDGYTF. The CDR3 nucleotides read TGTGCCATCAGTGCCGACAGGGGGGGAGATGGCTACACCTTC.

This chain links TRBV7-6 with TRBJ2-7; D possibly corresponds to TRBD2 (5 bases). The V gene lost 5 bases and the J gene lost 0 bases, with 17 bases spanning the gap. The germline V gene has CDR1 SGHVS and CDR2 FNYEAQ. This CDR3 region has 16 residues. The chain's CDR3 is CASSLRSGVHSYEQYF. DNA of the CDR3: TGTGCCAGCAGCCTCCGTTCCGGGGTACACTCCTACGAGCAGTACTTC.

The CDR3: CASSFRGQGVTGELFF. In nucleotides, the CDR3 is TGTGCCAGCAGTTTTAGGGGACAGGGGGTCACCGGGGAGCTGTTTTTT. This chain links TRBV27 with TRBJ2-2, with 11 bases fitting TRBD1. Germline trimming cut 3 bases from V and 4 bases from J; bases unmatched to any gene: 4. Germline V gives CDR1 MNHEY, CDR2 SMNVEV (reference sequence). The CDR3 is made up of 16 amino acids.

This clone came up a few times. The rearrangement uses TRBV5-4 and TRBJ2-7; 8 nucleotides line up with TRBD1. Germline V gene sequence: CDR1 SGHNT, CDR2 YYREEE (reference sequence). Losses at the gene ends were 0 bases for V and 6 bases for J; bases not matched to a gene: 5. This CDR3 spans 14 amino acids. The CDR3 reads CASSLVDRAAEQYF. CDR3 bases: TGTGCCAGCAGCTTGGTGGACAGGGCGGCCGAGCAGTACTTC.

The gene calls are TRBV4-1 and TRBJ2-7; TRBD2 matches 10 bases. Germline CDR1 MGHRA, CDR2 YSYEKL. Trimming took 2 bases from V and 5 from J; bases not matched to a gene: 9. The length of the CDR3 is 16 residues. The CDR3 sequence: CASSQKSLAGVHEQYF. The CDR3 DNA is TGCGCCAGCAGCCAAAAATCGCTAGCGGGAGTCCACGAGCAGTACTTC.

CDR3 DNA: TGCGCCAGCAGCCCAGGGACAGGGGGCGAATACGAGCAGTACTTC. This gives the protein CASSPGTGGEYEQYF. The chain carries TRBV4-1 and TRBJ2-7; 12 bases agree with TRBD1. The CDR3 length is 15 residues. Germline trimming cut 4 bases from V and 4 bases from J; bases unmatched to any gene: 5. Germline CDR1 is MGHRA and CDR2 is YSYEKL.

This rearrangement joins TRBV7-2 to TRBJ2-1, with 11 bases matching TRBD2. The germline CDR1 and CDR2 sequences are SGHTA and FQGNSA. This CDR3 has 15 residues. J lost 2 bases, V lost 5 bases, and 2 bases had no gene match. CDR3 sequence (DNA): TGTGCCAGCAGCCTACTAGCGGGAGCCTACAATGAGCAGTTCTTC. This gives the protein CASSLLAGAYNEQFF.

CDR3 DNA sequence: TGTGCCAGTAGTCCGAGCGGGAGCGAGGGATACAATGAGCAGTTCTTC. It codes for CASSPSGSEGYNEQFF. The chain recombines TRBV19 with TRBJ2-1; TRBD2 agrees at 8 bases. J lost 4 bases, V lost 5 bases, and 10 bases had no gene match. The CDR3 is 16 residues long. Germline V CDR1 and CDR2: LNHDA, SQIVND (reference sequence).

The chain carries TRBV29-1 and TRBJ2-2; 9 nucleotides align to TRBD1. With V trimmed by 7 bases and J by 4 bases, 7 bases remained unmatched. The CDR3 runs 14 residues. The germline CDR1 and CDR2 sequences are SQVTM and ANQGSEA. The CDR3 loop reads CSGGTGIGTGELFF. CDR3 sequence (DNA): TGCAGCGGAGGGACAGGGATAGGCACCGGGGAGCTGTTTTTT.

V usage is TRBV9 and J usage is TRBJ1-5; no definite D call. V was pared by 0 bases and J by 7 bases, with 14 bases between. This CDR3 spans 15 amino acids. CDR1 and CDR2 (germline): SGDLS, YYNGEE. The CDR3 nucleotides read TGTGCCAGCAGCGTAGATGGCGGATATAACCAGCCCCAGCATTTT. Amino acids: CASSVDGGYNQPQHF.

The rearrangement joins TRBV7-9 to TRBJ2-3; 7 bases are shared with TRBD1. This CDR3 has 17 amino acids. Per the germline V gene, CDR1 is SEHNR and CDR2 is FQNEAQ (reference sequence). V lost 1 base, J lost 0 bases, and 7 bases stayed unmatched. The CDR3 region has the DNA TGTGCCAGCAGCTTAGAAACTGGACAGGCGAGCACAGATACGCAGTATTTT. It yields the protein CASSLETGQASTDTQYF. The whole variable domain, filled in from reference TRBV7-9 and TRBJ2-3, reads DTGVSQNPRHKITKRGQNVTFRCDPISEHNRLYWYRQTLGQGPEFLTYFQNEAQLEKSRLLSDRFSAERPKGSFSTLEIQRTEQGDSAMYLCASSLETGQASTDTQYFGPGTRLTVL.

The chain uses TRBV9 and TRBJ2-4; 7 bases agree with TRBD2. J was trimmed by 6 bases and V by 0 bases; bases with no gene match: 0. Germline V lookup: CDR1 SGDLS, CDR2 YYNGEE. The CDR3 covers 13 residues. The CDR3 here is CASSVAGGNIQYF. The CDR3 bases are TGTGCCAGCAGCGTAGCGGGGGGAAACATTCAGTACTTC.

The chain is built from TRBV27 and TRBJ2-2; no clear D gene. Between the trimmed V and J ends, which lost 5 bases and 6 bases, there was a span of 10 bases. Germline CDR1 reads MNHEY; CDR2 reads SMNVEV (reference sequence). This CDR3 spans 13 amino acids. CDR3 sequence: CASSPHESGELFF. In DNA, the CDR3 is TGTGCCAGCAGTCCCCATGAGTCCGGGGAGCTGTTTTTT.

The V and J genes are TRBV11-2 and TRBJ1-2; maybe TRBD1 (5 bases). Germline CDR1 SGHAT, CDR2 FQNNGV. Trimming stripped 8 bases from V and 2 bases from J, with 12 bases between. The CDR3 extends over 13 amino acids. CDR3 sequence (DNA): TGTGCCAGCCGCACTACAGGAAACTATGGCTACACCTTC. Protein sequence: CASRTTGNYGYTF. The full variable domain, its missing parts supplied by reference TRBV11-2 and TRBJ1-2, is EAGVAQSPRYKIIEKRQSVAFWCNPISGHATLYWYQQILGQGPKLLIQFQNNGVVDDSQLPKDRFSAERLKGVDSTLKIQPAKLEDSAVYLCASRTTGNYGYTFGSGTRLTVV.

The rearrangement joins TRBV10-3 to TRBJ2-1; 9 bases match TRBD2. Unmatched junction bases numbered 7, after V lost 6 bases and J lost 4 bases. The germline V gene has CDR1 ENHRY and CDR2 SYGVKD. There are 15 residues in the CDR3. The DNA of the CDR3 is TGTGCCATCAGGTCTAGCGGGAACGGGTACAATGAGCAGTTCTTC. It specifies CAIRSSGNGYNEQFF.

The genes are TRBV14 and TRBJ2-3, with TRBD2 matching over 7 bases. V was clipped by 5 bases and J by 2 bases; unmatched bases: 7. Germline V gene lookup returns CDR1 SGHDN and CDR2 FVKESK. The CDR3 consists of 15 residues. The CDR3 sequence: CASSEWLADTDTQYF. The CDR3 DNA is TGTGCCAGCAGCGAATGGCTAGCGGACACAGATACGCAGTATTTT. Together with reference TRBV14 and TRBJ2-3, the CDR3 gives the full variable domain: EAGVTQFPSHSVIEKGQTVTLRCDPISGHDNLYWYRRVMGKEIKFLLHFVKESKQDESGMPNNRFLAERTGGTYSTLKVQPAELEDSGVYFCASSEWLADTDTQYFGPGTRLTVL.

J is TRBJ1-1 and V is TRBV7-9; 8 bases agree with TRBD1. The CDR3 is made up of 13 amino acids. Per germline, CDR1 SEHNR and CDR2 FQNEAQ (reference sequence). Losses at the gene ends were 4 bases for V and 4 bases for J; bases not matched to a gene: 2. CDR3 residues: CASSSTGATEAFF. The CDR3 nucleotides are TGTGCCAGCAGCTCGACAGGGGCCACTGAAGCTTTCTTT.